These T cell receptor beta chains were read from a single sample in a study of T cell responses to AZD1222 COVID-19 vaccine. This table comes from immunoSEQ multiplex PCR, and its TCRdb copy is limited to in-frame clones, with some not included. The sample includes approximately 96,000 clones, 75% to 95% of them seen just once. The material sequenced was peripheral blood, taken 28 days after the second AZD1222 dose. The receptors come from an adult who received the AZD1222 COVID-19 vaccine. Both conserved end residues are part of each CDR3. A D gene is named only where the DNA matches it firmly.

cdr3_aa: CASNQHPDGAYGYTF; cdr3_nt: TGTGCCAGTAATCAACACCCGGACGGGGCCTATGGCTACACCTTC; j_call: TRBJ1-2; d_call: .; v_call: TRBV19
cdr3_aa: CASSRLNSGGEQFF; cdr3_nt: TGTGCCAGCAGCCGACTCAACTCAGGGGGCGAGCAGTTCTTC; j_call: TRBJ2-1; d_call: TRBD1; v_call: TRBV7-9
cdr3_aa: CASSLQRYQPQHF; cdr3_nt: TGTGCCAGCAGCCTACAGCGCTATCAGCCCCAGCATTTT; j_call: TRBJ1-5; d_call: .; v_call: TRBV12-3/TRBV12-4
cdr3_aa: CASSPVIAGDNEQFF; cdr3_nt: TGTGCCAGCAGCCCCGTAATAGCGGGAGACAATGAGCAGTTCTTC; j_call: TRBJ2-1; d_call: TRBD2; v_call: TRBV5-6
cdr3_aa: CASHSVRVTLVSNQPQHF; cdr3_nt: TGTGCCAGCCATTCGGTCAGGGTAACCCTCGTAAGCAATCAGCCCCAGCATTTT; j_call: TRBJ1-5; d_call: .; v_call: TRBV28
cdr3_aa: CAWSPLGVGEKLFF; cdr3_nt: TGTGCCTGGAGCCCCTTGGGGGTTGGAGAAAAACTGTTTTTT; j_call: TRBJ1-4; d_call: .; v_call: TRBV30
cdr3_aa: CASSTGERTEAFF; cdr3_nt: TGTGCCAGCAGTACAGGGGAACGCACTGAAGCTTTCTTT; j_call: TRBJ1-1; d_call: TRBD1; v_call: TRBV2
cdr3_aa: CASSRGTGGTKSYEQYF; cdr3_nt: TGTGCCAGCAGCCGAGGGACAGGGGGCACTAAATCCTACGAGCAGTACTTC; j_call: TRBJ2-7; d_call: TRBD1; v_call: TRBV5-6
cdr3_aa: CASSQGTGGKEPQHF; cdr3_nt: TGCGCCAGCAGCCAGGGGACAGGGGGCAAGGAGCCCCAGCATTTT; j_call: TRBJ1-5; d_call: TRBD1; v_call: TRBV5-1
cdr3_aa: CASRDRTYEQYF; cdr3_nt: TGTGCCAGCAGGGACAGGACCTACGAGCAGTACTTC; j_call: TRBJ2-7; d_call: TRBD1; v_call: TRBV6-5